This TCR beta chain was sequenced during a study of molecular identifiers for immune sequencing clone quantification. General study results and limits: Whereas clones above 20 RNA copies held under 1% of naive-cell molecules, they held over 97% of effector molecules. Spiked-in Jurkat TCR RNA corresponding to one cell was reported as detectable against approximately 900,000 naive cells.

This clonotype was counted between two and nine times. What it recognizes is unknown. TCR libraries were built in bulk with a published protocol and specific TCR primers. TCRdb called the PCR reads again in MiXCR, with one record for every CDR3 protein. The table shows roughly 10,000 distinct CDR3 sequences, with roughly a sixth occurring only once. With 5 bases removed from V and 5 bases from J, the gap between germline ends came to 18 bases. This CDR3 contains 15 residues. CDR1 and CDR2 (germline): SGHAT, FQNNGV. V and J are TRBV11-2 and TRBJ1-1; D ambiguous. Sequencing input: naive CD8+ T cells from blood, with Jurkat cell RNA spiked in. Subset denoted: FACS-sorted CD8+CD4-CCR7+CD45RA+ naive T cells. This receptor was taken from a human donor in good health. Some libraries in this study had Jurkat cell RNA spiked in. As DNA, the CDR3 is TGTGCCAGCAGCCTCTCCGGGGAGGTTAGGACTGAAGCTTTCTTT. Amino acids: CASSLSGEVRTEAFF.